A selection of T cell receptor beta chains follows, all from one sample in a study of identifying expanded T cells in peripheral blood. Measured with immunoSEQ multiplex PCR; TCRdb has only the in-frame clones, and not every one. The table records approximately 110,000 clones, 80% to 90% of them present only once. What was sequenced was blood. All receptors come from a person between 18 and 75 years old in good health. Both conserved end residues are part of each CDR3. The D gene is left open where the match is weak. A clone size is listed for some rows: how often the clone was seen (once, few, many), or a class if it is expanded.

TRBJ1-3,13,NA,TRBV19,NA,TGTGCCAGTAGCAGGGAATCTGGAAACACCATATATTTT,CASSRESGNTIYF
TRBJ1-5,14,NA,TRBV15,NA,TGTGCCACCAGTTCCGACCCTGGGAATCAGCCCCAGCATTTT,CATSSDPGNQPQHF
TRBJ2-7,15,NA,TRBV28,NA,TGTGCCAGCAGTTTATTAACGGGGGCGGCCTACGAGCAGTACTTC,CASSLLTGAAYEQYF
TRBJ1-2,13,NA,TRBV5-5,NA,TGTGCCAGCAAGGAAGGAGGGAGCTCTGACTACACCTTC,CASKEGGSSDYTF
TRBJ2-1,14,NA,TRBV4-3,NA,TGCGCCAGCAGCCAAGACTCAGGGTACGATGAGCAGTTCTTC,CASSQDSGYDEQFF
TRBJ2-5,12,many,TRBV28,NA,TGTGCCAGCAGTTTTAGCCAAGAGACCCAGTACTTC,CASSFSQETQYF
TRBJ1-1,15,NA,TRBV19,NA,TGTGCCAGTAGTATTACAGCCTACATGAACACTGAAGCTTTCTTT,CASSITAYMNTEAFF
TRBJ1-6,15,NA,TRBV11-2,NA,TGTGCCAGCAGCTTAGATAGCCCGGGAAATTCACCCCTCCACTTT,CASSLDSPGNSPLHF
TRBJ1-1,14,few,TRBV18,NA,TGTGCCAGCTCACCACCATCCGTAAACACTGAAGCTTTCTTT,CASSPPSVNTEAFF
TRBJ2-1,12,NA,TRBV2,NA,TGTGCCAGCCGGGCCACTAGTAATGAGCAGTTCTTC,CASRATSNEQFF
TRBJ1-2,14,NA,TRBV5-1,NA,TGCGCCAGCAGCTTCCAGGCCTCCAGTCATGGCTACACCTTC,CASSFQASSHGYTF
TRBJ1-3,17,NA,TRBV10-3,NA,TGTGCCATCAGTGAGGAGGGAGGCACTCCATCTGGAAACACCATATATTTT,CAISEEGGTPSGNTIYF
TRBJ1-4,17,NA,TRBV15,NA,TGTGCCACCAGCAGAGGACGGGGGCTTTCAACTAATGAAAAACTGTTTTTT,CATSRGRGLSTNEKLFF
TRBJ2-7,15,NA,TRBV5-4,TRBD1,TGTGCCAGCGCCCGCCGGGCGGGACAGGACCACGAGCAGTACTTC,CASARRAGQDHEQYF
TRBJ2-1,10,NA,TRBV7-9,NA,TGTGCCAGCAGCTTACGTGAGCAGTTCTTC,CASSLREQFF
TRBJ2-1,12,NA,TRBV7-2,NA,TGTGCCAGCAGCTTACGAGGCAATGAGCAGTTCTTC,CASSLRGNEQFF
TRBJ1-1,14,NA,TRBV9,NA,TGTGCCAGCAGCGCCGGAGGGGGGAACACTGAAGCTTTCTTT,CASSAGGGNTEAFF
TRBJ2-4,15,NA,TRBV7-9,TRBD1,TGTGCCAGCAGCTTAGACCCCAGGGGGAGAAACATTCAGTACTTC,CASSLDPRGRNIQYF
TRBJ2-3,17,once,TRBV5-4,TRBD2,TGTGCCAGCAGCCCCCCACCCGGGACTAGCGGCACAGATACGCAGTATTTT,CASSPPPGTSGTDTQYF
TRBJ2-5,13,NA,TRBV4-1,NA,TGCGCCAGCAGCCTCAGTCGAGTGGAGACCCAGTACTTC,CASSLSRVETQYF
TRBJ1-2,16,NA,TRBV18,NA,TGTGCCAGCTCACCACCGGCCGCAGCAACCATCTATGGCTACACCTTC,CASSPPAAATIYGYTF
TRBJ1-6,14,NA,TRBV5-4,NA,TGTGCCAGCAGCCCGGCCGTCGAGGGTTCACCCCTCCACTTT,CASSPAVEGSPLHF
TRBJ2-3,12,NA,TRBV7-2,NA,TGTGCCAGCAGCTTCTTCACAGATACGCAGTATTTT,CASSFFTDTQYF
TRBJ1-1,16,NA,TRBV7-8,NA,TGTGCCAGCAGCTTCACCTTTGGGACGGGGGGCACTGAAGCTTTCTTT,CASSFTFGTGGTEAFF
TRBJ2-5,15,NA,TRBV5-1,TRBD2,TGTGCCAGCAGCTTGGCTGGGCGGGGGGAAGAGACCCAGTACTTC,CASSLAGRGEETQYF
TRBJ2-1,15,NA,TRBV5-6,NA,TGTGCCAGCAGCCCTGCTCCGGGACCTTACAATGAGCAGTTCTTC,CASSPAPGPYNEQFF
TRBJ2-5,16,once,TRBV5-1,TRBD2,TGCGCCAGCAGCTGGGGGGGTACGTGGGGACAAGAGACCCAGTACTTC,CASSWGGTWGQETQYF
TRBJ2-3,13,NA,TRBV29-1,NA,TGCACCGTTGACAGTTGGGGCACAGATACGCAGTATTTT,CTVDSWGTDTQYF
TRBJ1-2,14,NA,TRBV6-5,NA,TGTGCCAGCAGTTACAGTCCAGTTGACTATGGCTACACCTTC,CASSYSPVDYGYTF
TRBJ2-5,13,NA,TRBV5-4,NA,TGTGCCAGCAGCGTTGATCTGGGGGAGACCCAGTACTTC,CASSVDLGETQYF
TRBJ2-3,13,NA,TRBV29-1,TRBD2,TGCAGCGCCCGGGGGGGCGGGACCGATACGCAGTATTTT,CSARGGGTDTQYF
TRBJ1-1,11,once,TRBV7-2,NA,TGTGCCAGCAGCTTCCCGGCTGAAGCTTTCTTT,CASSFPAEAFF
TRBJ2-2,17,NA,TRBV14,NA,TGTGCCAGCAGCCAACGAGGTCAATCTTTGAACACCGGGGAGCTGTTTTTT,CASSQRGQSLNTGELFF
TRBJ1-3,20,NA,TRBV5-1,NA,TGCGCCAGCAGGACTTCGGGAGGAGGGGATTTAGGGGGCTCTGGAAACACCATATATTTT,CASRTSGGGDLGGSGNTIYF
TRBJ1-2,17,NA,TRBV5-6,NA,TGTGCCAGCAGCGTCGATTACGGTGCCCAGGGGAGCTATGGCTACACCTTC,CASSVDYGAQGSYGYTF
TRBJ2-7,20,NA,TRBV28,TRBD2,TGTGCCAGCAGTTCGGGGATAGCGGGGGGCCCAAGGGTAGCCTTCTACGAGCAGTACTTC,CASSSGIAGGPRVAFYEQYF
TRBJ2-7,13,NA,TRBV18,NA,TGTGCCAGCTCACCAGGTGGAGACTACGAGCAGTACTTC,CASSPGGDYEQYF
TRBJ1-2,15,NA,TRBV2,NA,TGTGCCAGCAGTGAAGCGCTTCTCCATTTCTATGGCTACACCTTC,CASSEALLHFYGYTF
TRBJ1-2,15,NA,TRBV10-3,NA,TGTGCCATCAGCCCCCGGGGGGAGGTTGGCTATGGCTACACCTTC,CAISPRGEVGYGYTF
TRBJ2-2,15,once,TRBV5-4,TRBD1,TGTGCCAGCAGCTTGGGGGGACAGGGCACCGGGGAGCTGTTTTTT,CASSLGGQGTGELFF
TRBJ2-7,14,once,TRBV6-6,NA,TGTGCCAGCAGTTTGACACTCACCTCCTACGAGCAGTACTTC,CASSLTLTSYEQYF
TRBJ1-6,13,NA,TRBV5-6,NA,TGTGCCAGCAGCTCAGGTTCCAATTCACCCCTCCACTTT,CASSSGSNSPLHF
TRBJ1-6,14,NA,TRBV15,NA,TGTGCCACCTCTTACCTAGGTTATAATTCACCCCTCCACTTT,CATSYLGYNSPLHF
TRBJ2-4,16,NA,TRBV5-4,NA,TGTGCCAGCTCCGTCGCTGCGGGACAGCAGTCAAACATTCAGTACTTC,CASSVAAGQQSNIQYF
TRBJ1-2,13,NA,TRBV5-4,NA,TGTGCCAGCAGCTTGGAACTGGACAACGGCTACACCTTC,CASSLELDNGYTF
TRBJ1-1,14,NA,TRBV11-3,NA,TGTGCCAGCAGCTTAGATAGCAGTAACACTGAAGCTTTCTTT,CASSLDSSNTEAFF
TRBJ2-7,14,NA,TRBV29-1,NA,TGCAGCGTTGAAGATCTTCGGGGTACCTACGAGCAGTACTTC,CSVEDLRGTYEQYF
TRBJ1-5,13,few,TRBV6-5,TRBD1,TGTGCCAGCGGCGGACAGGCGGATCAGCCCCAGCATTTT,CASGGQADQPQHF
TRBJ2-3,17,NA,TRBV4-1,TRBD2,TGCGCCAGCAGCCAACTGGGACTAGCGGGGCGCACAGATACGCAGTATTTT,CASSQLGLAGRTDTQYF
TRBJ1-6,18,NA,TRBV4-2,NA,TGTGCCAGCAGCCAAGATGAGGTTAGGGGACCTTATAATTCACCCCTCCACTTT,CASSQDEVRGPYNSPLHF
TRBJ1-1,13,NA,TRBV7-9,NA,TGTGCCAGCAGCCGATGGGGCAACACTGAAGCTTTCTTT,CASSRWGNTEAFF
TRBJ1-6,18,NA,TRBV5-6,TRBD1,TGTGCCAGCAGCCCCCAAGGCCCGGGACAGGGGATGGGCACACCCCTCCACTTT,CASSPQGPGQGMGTPLHF
TRBJ2-3,16,NA,TRBV28,NA,TGTGCCAGCAGCTCCCCTCCCGCGGTTAACACAGATACGCAGTATTTT,CASSSPPAVNTDTQYF
TRBJ2-7,14,NA,TRBV7-2,TRBD2,TGTGCCAGCAGCTTATGGGGACTAGCAGGCGAGCAGTACTTC,CASSLWGLAGEQYF
TRBJ2-5,14,once,TRBV5-1,TRBD2,TGCGCCAGCAGCCCCCCGGGGGAGGGAGAGACCCAGTACTTC,CASSPPGEGETQYF